A selection of T cell receptor beta chains follows, all from one sample in a study of vaccination effects on CD4 cells after COVID-19. Only in-frame clones appear in the TCRdb table, and some are missing; sequencing was by immunoSEQ multiplex PCR. This sample has 9,500 to 15,000 clones, with approximately 71% found just once. These receptors have no known antigen. This specimen was CD4+ T cells from PBMCs cultured with SARS-CoV-2 spike peptides, taken after COVID-19 vaccination. The source is a human donor who received a COVID-19 vaccine. Each CDR3 is given with its conserved first and last residue. A D gene is named only where the DNA matches it firmly. Clone size is given for some rows only: seen once, a few or many times, or a class if the clone is expanded.

v_gene: TRBV19; j_gene: TRBJ2-1; abundance: NA; d_gene: NA; CDR3aa: CASSIVHVSTQGKVGNEQFF; CDR3nt: TGTGCCAGTAGTATAGTCCACGTCTCGACACAGGGTAAGGTAGGCAATGAGCAGTTCTTC
v_gene: TRBV19; j_gene: TRBJ1-5; abundance: NA; d_gene: NA; CDR3aa: CASRQGNQPQHF; CDR3nt: TGTGCCAGCCGACAGGGCAATCAGCCCCAGCATTTT
v_gene: TRBV18; j_gene: TRBJ2-2; abundance: NA; d_gene: NA; CDR3aa: CASSPGGSNTGELFF; CDR3nt: TGTGCCAGCTCACCAGGGGGTTCGAACACCGGGGAGCTGTTTTTT
v_gene: TRBV23-1; j_gene: TRBJ1-2; abundance: NA; d_gene: NA; CDR3aa: CASAHPESRGRVSKCYGYTF; CDR3nt: TGCGCCAGCGCCCACCCCGAATCCAGGGGAAGGGTATCGAAGTGCTATGGCTACACCTTC
v_gene: TRBV3-1/TRBV3-2; j_gene: TRBJ1-1; abundance: NA; d_gene: NA; CDR3aa: CASSLMNTEAFF; CDR3nt: TGTGCCAGCAGCCTAATGAACACTGAAGCTTTCTTT
v_gene: TRBV19; j_gene: TRBJ1-1; abundance: hyperexpanded; d_gene: NA; CDR3aa: CASPKQDDRPNTEAFF; CDR3nt: TGTGCCAGTCCGAAACAAGACGACAGACCCAACACTGAAGCTTTCTTT
v_gene: TRBV28; j_gene: TRBJ2-7; abundance: NA; d_gene: TRBD1; CDR3aa: CASHSDRGEGNEQYF; CDR3nt: TGTGCCAGCCATTCAGACAGGGGAGAGGGGAACGAGCAGTACTTC
v_gene: TRBV2; j_gene: TRBJ2-5; abundance: once; d_gene: TRBD1; CDR3aa: CASRGQAAQYF; CDR3nt: TGTGCCAGCAGGGGACAGGCGGCCCAGTACTTC
v_gene: TRBV6-2/TRBV6-3; j_gene: TRBJ2-7; abundance: NA; d_gene: NA; CDR3aa: CASSPGAYLSYEQYF; CDR3nt: TGTGCCAGCAGCCCGGGGGCCTATCTCTCCTACGAGCAGTACTTC
v_gene: TRBV11-2; j_gene: TRBJ2-2; abundance: once; d_gene: NA; CDR3aa: CASSRDPSLANTGELFF; CDR3nt: TGTGCCAGCAGCCGTGATCCCTCACTAGCGAACACCGGGGAGCTGTTTTTT
v_gene: TRBV19; j_gene: TRBJ2-2; abundance: NA; d_gene: TRBD2; CDR3aa: CASSRTSGTGELFF; CDR3nt: TGTGCCAGTAGCCGGACTAGCGGCACCGGGGAGCTGTTTTTT
v_gene: TRBV7-9; j_gene: TRBJ1-1; abundance: NA; d_gene: NA; CDR3aa: CASSLDTTEAFF; CDR3nt: TGTGCCAGCAGCTTAGATACGACTGAAGCTTTCTTT
v_gene: TRBV7-7; j_gene: TRBJ2-5; abundance: NA; d_gene: NA; CDR3aa: CASSLAPQETQYF; CDR3nt: TGTGCTAGCAGCTTAGCCCCCCAAGAGACCCAGTACTTC
v_gene: TRBV29-1; j_gene: TRBJ1-1; abundance: medium-sized; d_gene: NA; CDR3aa: CSVESGGGSF; CDR3nt: TGCAGCGTTGAATCAGGAGGGGGATCATTT
v_gene: TRBV18; j_gene: TRBJ2-2; abundance: NA; d_gene: TRBD2; CDR3aa: CASSPREAGELFF; CDR3nt: TGTGCCAGCTCACCGCGGGAGGCCGGGGAGCTGTTTTTT
v_gene: TRBV5-1; j_gene: TRBJ2-1; abundance: NA; d_gene: NA; CDR3aa: CASSLDGSYNEQFF; CDR3nt: TGCGCCAGCAGCTTGGACGGATCCTACAATGAGCAGTTCTTC
v_gene: TRBV7-3; j_gene: TRBJ1-1; abundance: NA; d_gene: TRBD1; CDR3aa: CASSSGQGGLVEAFF; CDR3nt: TGTGCCAGCAGCTCGGGACAGGGGGGCTTGGTTGAAGCTTTCTTT